The next 31 T cell receptor beta chains were all read from a single sample in a study of OX40 agonist ivuxolimab in advanced cancers. Here immunoSEQ multiplex PCR was the method, and the copy in TCRdb shows in-frame clones only, minus some. The sample lists more than 80,000 clones, more than 85% occurring once. The sample was CD4+ or CD8+ T cells sorted from blood, taken in a trial of the OX40 agonist ivuxolimab. These TCRs come from an adult with an advanced solid tumor such as melanoma, head and neck, liver or kidney cancer.

CDR3 sequence: CASSLILAGGPNNEQFF. The CDR3 DNA sequence: TGTGCCAGCAGTTTGATACTAGCGGGGGGGCCCAACAATGAGCAGTTCTTC. This chain connects TRBV28 to TRBJ2-1; 13 bases map to TRBD2. This CDR3 has 17 residues. The germline V gene has CDR1 MDHEN and CDR2 SYDVKM. Losses at the gene ends were 3 bases for V and 5 bases for J; bases not matched to a gene: 7.

DNA for the CDR3: TGCGCCAGCAGCCGTGAGCCGGGACTAAGCACAGATACGCAGTATTTT. Translating gives CASSREPGLSTDTQYF. The rearrangement uses TRBV5-1 and TRBJ2-3; 7 nucleotides align to TRBD2. The CDR3 is 16 residues long. The J segment lost 0 bases and the V segment lost 4 bases, leaving 8 bases of the junction unmatched. Germline V CDR1 and CDR2: SGHRS, YFSETQ.

The chain recombines TRBV19 with TRBJ1-1, with unresolved D. Per the germline V gene, CDR1 is LNHDA and CDR2 is SQIVND (reference sequence). Trimming took off 6 bases at V and 5 bases at J, with 10 bases between the two ends. The CDR3 has 12 residues. The DNA of the CDR3 is TGTGCCAGTAGGGCCTCGGGTACTGAAGCTTTCTTT. Amino acid sequence: CASRASGTEAFF.

The rearrangement joins TRBV2 to TRBJ2-5; D unresolved. The germline gives CDR1 SNHLY, CDR2 FYNNEI. The CDR3 contains 10 residues. The V and J ends lost 8 bases and 2 bases respectively, with 3 bases between them. CDR3 amino acids: CASAQETQYF. The DNA for the CDR3 is TGTGCCAGCGCACAAGAGACCCAGTACTTC.

The chain has TRBV30 and TRBJ1-5; TRBD1 aligns across 7 bases. Germline-derived CDR1 and CDR2 are GTSNPN and SVGIG (reference sequence). The trim removed 5 bases at V and 3 bases at J, leaving 4 bases unmatched. This CDR3 is 13 amino acids long. DNA for the CDR3: TGTGCCTGGTCGGGACAGCACAATCAGCCCCAGCATTTT. This gives the protein CAWSGQHNQPQHF.

This chain links TRBV19 with TRBJ2-1; 7 bases map to TRBD2. There are 17 residues in the CDR3. CDR1 is LNHDA and CDR2 is SQIVND in the germline V gene (reference sequence). V shed 6 bases and J 7 bases; nucleotides not matched to a gene: 18. The CDR3 nucleotides read TGTGCCAGTAGATCCAACCCCGCGGGAGCTTGGAGAAATGAGCAGTTCTTC. Protein product: CASRSNPAGAWRNEQFF. The full variable domain, rest sourced from reference TRBV19 and TRBJ2-1, is DGGITQSPKYLFRKEGQNVTLSCEQNLNHDAMYWYRQDPGQGLRLIYYSQIVNDFQKGDIAEGYSVSREKKESFPLTVTSAQKNPTAFYLCASRSNPAGAWRNEQFFGPGTRLTVL.

The gene calls are TRBV7-8 and TRBJ1-2; no clear D gene. The ends were cut back, 5 bases at V and 5 bases at J, with 12 bases in the middle. Germline-derived CDR1 and CDR2 are SGHVS and FQNEAQ. The CDR3 runs 13 residues. CDR3 sequence reads: CASSTTTGYGYTF. CDR3 bases: TGTGCCAGCAGCACAACGACCGGATATGGCTACACCTTC.

This chain uses TRBV5-4 with TRBJ1-5; the D gene is possibly TRBD1 (6 bases). The CDR3 contains 15 residues. From germline, CDR1 is SGHNT and CDR2 YYREEE (reference sequence). Trimming shortened V by 4 bases and J by 7 bases, and 18 bases separated the two germline ends. The CDR3 DNA reads as TGTGCCAGCAGCCCAGGGCTGGGGGCTACGCAGCCCCAGCATTTT. Translated: CASSPGLGATQPQHF.

The chain joins TRBV30 to TRBJ2-5; D is possibly TRBD2 (6 bases). Trimming took 3 bases from V and 7 from J, leaving 21 bases between them. Germline V gene sequence: CDR1 GTSNPN, CDR2 SVGIG (reference sequence). The CDR3 has 15 residues. The CDR3 DNA is TGTGCCTGGAGGACTGGAGGGGTGGATAGGGGGACCCAGTACTTC. This sequence encodes CAWRTGGVDRGTQYF.

This chain uses TRBV5-5 with TRBJ1-6, with 7 bases aligning to TRBD1. After removal of 4 bases from V and 8 bases from J, the junction contained 6 bases not matched to a gene. The CDR3 is made up of 14 amino acids. Germline V gene sequence: CDR1 SGHKS, CDR2 YYEKEE (reference sequence). CDR3 in DNA: TGTGCCAGCAGCCACAGGGGATTCGATTCACCCCTCCACTTT. It codes for CASSHRGFDSPLHF.

The rearrangement links TRBV28 to TRBJ2-1; 11 bases match TRBD2. J gave up 6 bases and V 7 bases, and 11 bases lay outside the gene matches. The CDR3 length is 16 residues. CDR1 is MDHEN, CDR2 SYDVKM, per germline. DNA of the CDR3: TGTGCCAGCATCAGGTCGGGACTAGCGGATTTCAATGAGCAGTTCTTC. Protein product: CASIRSGLADFNEQFF. Complete variable domain (other parts from reference TRBV28 and TRBJ2-1): DVKVTQSSRYLVKRTGEKVFLECVQDMDHENMFWYRQDPGLGLRLIYFSYDVKMKEKGDIPEGYSVSREKKERFSLILESASTNQTSMYLCASIRSGLADFNEQFFGPGTRLTVL.

The V and J genes are TRBV5-1 and TRBJ1-4, with a tentative D call TRBD1 (5 bases). The CDR3 runs 12 residues. Trimming pared 4 bases from V and 12 bases from J, leaving 13 bases between. The germline V gene encodes CDR1 SGHRS and CDR2 YFSETQ. CDR3 nucleotides: TGCGCCAGCAGCCCGGACGGAGGGGAACTGTTTTTT. Its translation is CASSPDGGELFF.

This sequence joins TRBV28 and TRBJ2-7, with 9 bases matching TRBD1. V dropped 7 bases and J dropped 2; count of bases not matched to a gene: 6. CDR3 length: 14 residues. Germline CDR1 reads MDHEN; CDR2 reads SYDVKM. In DNA, the CDR3 is TGTGCCAGCACCGTACAGGGGGCTACCTACGAGCAGTACTTC. The encoded protein is CASTVQGATYEQYF.

The chain couples TRBV18 to TRBJ1-5; no clear D gene. V was shortened by 5 bases and J by 4 bases, with 9 bases between the two germline ends. Germline V lookup: CDR1 KGHSH, CDR2 LQKENI. There are 13 residues in the CDR3. The CDR3 sequence is CASSGQQNQPQHF. In DNA form, the CDR3 reads TGTGCCAGCTCAGGGCAGCAGAATCAGCCCCAGCATTTT.

The rearrangement links TRBV28 to TRBJ2-1; D is unresolved. The CDR3 totals 13 residues. The germline V and J ends were trimmed by 7 bases and 4 bases, with 11 bases remaining between them. Germline V gene data show CDR1 as MDHEN and CDR2 as SYDVKM. For the CDR3, the DNA is TGTGCCAGCACCGGGCTCATGTACAATGAGCAGTTCTTC. Protein product: CASTGLMYNEQFF.

Comments on this clone: The sample has other DNA sequences that encode this CDR3 too. The chain links TRBV5-1 to TRBJ1-1; weak D call: TRBD1 (6 bases). CDR3 length equals 14 residues. V lost 0 bases to trimming and J lost 1 base, with 7 bases between them. Germline CDR1 SGHRS, CDR2 YFSETQ. The DNA for the CDR3 is TGCGCCAGCAGCTTGGAAGGGGGGAACACTGAAGCTTTCTTT. This encodes CASSLEGGNTEAFF.

The CDR3 sequence: CASSPGTGASQYF. CDR3 DNA sequence: TGTGCCAGCAGCCCCGGGACAGGGGCGTCCCAGTACTTC. The V and J genes are TRBV7-2 and TRBJ2-5; 10 positions match TRBD1. The CDR3 consists of 13 residues. V gave up 5 bases and J gave up 9 bases; unmatched junction bases: 6. From germline, CDR1 is SGHTA and CDR2 FQGNSA.

The gene calls are TRBV6-5 and TRBJ2-5; D remains ambiguous. With 7 bases removed from V and 1 base from J, the gap between germline ends came to 16 bases. This CDR3 region has 15 residues. CDR1 MNHEY and CDR2 SVGAGI come from the germline V gene. In DNA form, the CDR3 reads TGTGCCAGCACCCACGGTTCAACACGCCAAGAGACCCAGTACTTC. Protein product: CASTHGSTRQETQYF.

V usage is TRBV28 and J usage is TRBJ2-5; D is possibly TRBD2 (6 bases). The CDR3 runs 14 residues. V was cut by 5 bases and J by 1 base, with 11 bases left in between. Germline CDR1 reads MDHEN; CDR2 reads SYDVKM. CDR3 sequence reads: CASSTAGGQETQYF. DNA for the CDR3: TGTGCCAGCAGTACAGCCGGGGGCCAAGAGACCCAGTACTTC. Together with reference TRBV28 and TRBJ2-5, the CDR3 gives the full variable domain: DVKVTQSSRYLVKRTGEKVFLECVQDMDHENMFWYRQDPGLGLRLIYFSYDVKMKEKGDIPEGYSVSREKKERFSLILESASTNQTSMYLCASSTAGGQETQYFGPGTRLLVL.

The rearrangement uses TRBV5-6 and TRBJ1-1; D unclear. CDR3 length equals 12 residues. Deletions cut 0 bases from V and 9 bases from J, with 9 bases between. Germline V gives CDR1 SGHDT, CDR2 YYEEEE. The CDR3 DNA reads TGTGCCAGCAGCTTGGGAGGCCTTAAAGCTTTCTTT. Protein sequence: CASSLGGLKAFF. The whole variable domain, remainder taken from reference TRBV5-6 and TRBJ1-1, is DAGVTQSPTHLIKTRGQQVTLRCSPKSGHDTVSWYQQALGQGPQFIFQYYEEEERQRGNFPDRFSGHQFPNYSSELNVNALLLGDSALYLCASSLGGLKAFFGQGTRLTVV.

As concerns this clone: The junction shows a germline mismatch at one end, possibly a read error. The V call is TRBV7-8, the J call TRBJ1-5; D is uncertain. Germline V gene lookup returns CDR1 SGHVS and CDR2 FQNEAQ. The CDR3 contains 15 residues. CDR3 amino acids: CAGSPPWVGNQPQHF. DNA for the CDR3: TGTGCCGGCAGCCCGCCCTGGGTAGGGAATCAGCCCCAGCATTTT.

The rearrangement uses TRBV16 and TRBJ1-6, with D tentatively TRBD1 (6 bases). This CDR3 has 16 amino acids. Trimming took off 2 bases at V and 5 bases at J, with 13 bases between the two ends. Per germline, CDR1 KGHSY and CDR2 FQNENV. The CDR3 bases are TGTGCCAGCAGCCAAGAGGGGGGGACAAATAATTCACCCCTCCACTTT. This encodes CASSQEGGTNNSPLHF.

The J gene is TRBJ2-1, the V gene TRBV2, with no clear D. Looked up from germline, CDR1 is SNHLY and CDR2 is FYNNEI. Deletions cut 6 bases from V and 8 bases from J, with 11 bases between. The CDR3 sequence is 12 residues long. CDR3: CASRFSDDEQFF. Here the CDR3 DNA reads TGTGCCAGCAGGTTCAGCGACGATGAGCAGTTCTTC.

This chain links TRBV6-5 with TRBJ1-3, with D unclear. Trimming removed 7 bases at V and 7 bases at J, with 8 bases between. In germline, CDR1 is MNHEY, CDR2 SVGAGI. The CDR3 has 11 amino acids. CDR3 nucleotides: TGTGCCAGCACCCAGAGTAACACCATATATTTT. It is translated as CASTQSNTIYF.

This clone was recorded once. The chain recombines TRBV7-8 with TRBJ1-4, with 7 bases identical to TRBD1. The CDR3 spans 12 residues. Losses at the gene ends were 1 base for V and 14 bases for J; bases not matched to a gene: 4. The germline V gene has CDR1 SGHVS and CDR2 FQNEAQ. The CDR3 loop reads CASSLVGGGLFF. In nucleotides, the CDR3 is TGTGCCAGCAGCTTAGTCGGAGGGGGCCTGTTTTTT.

The chain joins TRBV30 to TRBJ1-5; no clear D gene. CDR3 length equals 14 residues. Germline loops: CDR1 GTSNPN, CDR2 SVGIG (reference sequence). The V and J ends lost 0 bases and 9 bases respectively, with 15 bases between them. CDR3 bases: TGTGCCTGGAGTGTAACTCAAGGGTACGGGCCCCAGCATTTT. This codes for CAWSVTQGYGPQHF.

This chain links TRBV6-6 with TRBJ2-2, with 10 bases aligning to TRBD1. The germline CDR1 and CDR2 sequences are MNHNY and SVGAGI (reference sequence). The CDR3 has 14 residues. The trim removed 5 bases at V and 5 bases at J, leaving 2 bases unmatched. The CDR3 region is CASSTGQGTGELFF. The CDR3 DNA is TGTGCCAGCAGTACGGGACAGGGGACCGGGGAGCTGTTTTTT.

This chain connects TRBV4-3 to TRBJ1-2, with D unclear. CDR3 size: 15 residues. Germline-derived CDR1 and CDR2 are LGHNA and YSLEER. Trimming took off 4 bases at V and 3 bases at J, with 15 bases between the two ends. Written as DNA, the CDR3 is TGCGCCAGCAGCCCGGTGGCGAAGGCGGACTATGGCTACACCTTC. Translation gives CASSPVAKADYGYTF.

The chain couples TRBV4-1 to TRBJ1-1; no reliable D call. V was trimmed by 4 bases and J by 1 base, leaving 13 bases between them. The germline V gene encodes CDR1 MGHRA and CDR2 YSYEKL. The CDR3 sequence is 15 residues long. The CDR3 region has the DNA TGCGCCAGCAGCCCAAGAGCAATGGGGAACACTGAAGCTTTCTTT. Encoded protein: CASSPRAMGNTEAFF.

The chain employs TRBV11-1 and TRBJ2-3, with unresolved D. Germline-derived CDR1 and CDR2 are SGHAT and FQDESV (reference sequence). CDR3 length equals 13 residues. V was clipped by 5 bases and J by 3 bases, with 9 bases between them. DNA for the CDR3: TGTGCCAGCAGCCAGGCTCTGACAGATACGCAGTATTTT. It specifies CASSQALTDTQYF.

This chain links TRBV6-6 with TRBJ1-2; no firm D call. CDR1 and CDR2 from the germline V gene are MNHNY and SVGAGI (reference sequence). The germline V and J ends were trimmed by 5 bases and 0 bases, with 4 bases remaining between them. This CDR3 is built from 12 residues. CDR3 residues: CASSTPNYGYTF. Written as DNA, the CDR3 is TGTGCCAGCAGTACACCTAACTATGGCTACACCTTC.